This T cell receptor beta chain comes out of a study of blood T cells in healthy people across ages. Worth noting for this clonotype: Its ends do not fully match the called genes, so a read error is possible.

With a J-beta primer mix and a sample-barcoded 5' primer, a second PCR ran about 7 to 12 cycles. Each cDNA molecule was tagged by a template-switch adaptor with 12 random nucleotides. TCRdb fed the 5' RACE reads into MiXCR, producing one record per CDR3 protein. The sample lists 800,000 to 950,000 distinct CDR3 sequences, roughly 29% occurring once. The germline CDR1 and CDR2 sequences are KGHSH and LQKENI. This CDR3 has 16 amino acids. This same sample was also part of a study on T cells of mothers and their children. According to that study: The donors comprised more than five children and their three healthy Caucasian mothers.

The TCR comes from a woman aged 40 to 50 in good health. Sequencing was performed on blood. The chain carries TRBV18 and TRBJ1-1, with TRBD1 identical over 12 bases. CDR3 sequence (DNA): TGTGCCTGCTCACCCGGGACAGGGGGCTGGAACACTGAAGCTTTCTTT. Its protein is CACSPGTGGWNTEAFF. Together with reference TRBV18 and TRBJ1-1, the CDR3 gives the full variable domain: NAGVMQNPRHLVRRRGQEARLRCSPMKGHSHVYWYRQLPEEGLKFMVYLQKENIIDESGMPKERFSAEFPKEGPSILRIQQVVRGDSAAYFCACSPGTGGWNTEAFFGQGTRLTVV.